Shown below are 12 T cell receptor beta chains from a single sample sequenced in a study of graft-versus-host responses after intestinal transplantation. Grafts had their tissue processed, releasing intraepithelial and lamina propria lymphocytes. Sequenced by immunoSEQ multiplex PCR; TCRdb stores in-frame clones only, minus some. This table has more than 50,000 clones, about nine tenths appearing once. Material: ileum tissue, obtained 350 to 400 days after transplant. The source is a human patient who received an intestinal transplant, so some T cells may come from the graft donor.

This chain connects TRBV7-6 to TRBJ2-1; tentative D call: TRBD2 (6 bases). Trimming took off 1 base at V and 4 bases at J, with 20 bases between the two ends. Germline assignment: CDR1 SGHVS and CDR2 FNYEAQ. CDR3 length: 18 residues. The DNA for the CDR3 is TGTGCCAGCAGCTTAGAAATCGCGGAGGGCTTAGCGTACAATGAGCAGTTCTTC. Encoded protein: CASSLEIAEGLAYNEQFF.

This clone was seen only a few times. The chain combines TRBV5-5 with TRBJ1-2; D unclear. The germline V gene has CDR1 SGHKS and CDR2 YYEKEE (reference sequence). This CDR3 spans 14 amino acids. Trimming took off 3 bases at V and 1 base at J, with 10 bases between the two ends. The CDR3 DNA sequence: TGTGCCAGCAGCTGGGGAGGCGGTAACTATGGCTACACCTTC. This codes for CASSWGGGNYGYTF. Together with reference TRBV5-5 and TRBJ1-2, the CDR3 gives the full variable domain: DAGVTQSPTHLIKTRGQQVTLRCSPISGHKSVSWYQQVLGQGPQFIFQYYEKEERGRGNFPDRFSARQFPNYSSELNVNALLLGDSALYLCASSWGGGNYGYTFGSGTRLTVV.

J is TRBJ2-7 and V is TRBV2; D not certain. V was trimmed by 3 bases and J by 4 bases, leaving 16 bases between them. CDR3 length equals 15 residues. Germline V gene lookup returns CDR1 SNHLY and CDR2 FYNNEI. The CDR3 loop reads CASSEDGRSFYEQYF. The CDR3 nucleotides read TGTGCCAGCAGTGAGGACGGACGCTCTTTTTACGAGCAGTACTTC.

The CDR3: CASSRSTVRGTDTQYF. DNA for the CDR3: TGTGCCAGCTCAAGATCGACAGTGAGGGGCACAGATACGCAGTATTTT. This chain links TRBV18 with TRBJ2-3; the D call may be TRBD1 or TRBD2 (5 bases each). The V and J ends lost 5 bases and 1 base respectively, with 16 bases between them. There are 16 residues in the CDR3. Per germline, CDR1 KGHSH and CDR2 LQKENI.

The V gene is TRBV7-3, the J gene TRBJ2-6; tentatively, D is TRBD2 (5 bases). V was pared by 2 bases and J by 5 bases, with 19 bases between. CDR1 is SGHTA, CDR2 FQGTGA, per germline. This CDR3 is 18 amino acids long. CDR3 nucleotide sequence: TGTGCCAGCAGCTTAGTAGGCGGGCAAACGAGCCGGGCCAACGTCCTGACTTTC. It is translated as CASSLVGGQTSRANVLTF.

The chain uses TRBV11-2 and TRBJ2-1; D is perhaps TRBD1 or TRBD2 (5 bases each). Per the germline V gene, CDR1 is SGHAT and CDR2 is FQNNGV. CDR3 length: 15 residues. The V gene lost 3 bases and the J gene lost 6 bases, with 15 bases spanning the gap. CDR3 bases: TGTGCCAGCAGCTTTGAGCGAGGGGTTTCCAATGAGCAGTTCTTC. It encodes CASSFERGVSNEQFF.

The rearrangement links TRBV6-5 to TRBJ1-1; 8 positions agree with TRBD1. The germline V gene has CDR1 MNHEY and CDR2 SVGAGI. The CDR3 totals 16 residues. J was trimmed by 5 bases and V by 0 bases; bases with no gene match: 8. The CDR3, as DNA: TGTGCCAGCAGTTACTCGTCGGACAGGGCAATGACTGAAGCTTTCTTT. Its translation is CASSYSSDRAMTEAFF.

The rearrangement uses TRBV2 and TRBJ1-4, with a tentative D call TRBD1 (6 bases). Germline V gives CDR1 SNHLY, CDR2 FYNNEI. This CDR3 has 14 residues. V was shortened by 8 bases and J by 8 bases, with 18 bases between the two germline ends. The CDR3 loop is CASFSRQGWEKLFF. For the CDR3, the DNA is TGTGCCAGCTTCTCCAGGCAGGGGTGGGAAAAACTGTTTTTT.

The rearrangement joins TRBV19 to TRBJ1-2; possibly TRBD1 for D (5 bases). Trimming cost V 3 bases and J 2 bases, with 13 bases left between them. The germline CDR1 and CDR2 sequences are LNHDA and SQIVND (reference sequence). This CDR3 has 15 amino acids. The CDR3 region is CASSIMSGWNYGYTF. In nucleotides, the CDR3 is TGTGCCAGTAGTATTATGTCAGGGTGGAACTATGGCTACACCTTC. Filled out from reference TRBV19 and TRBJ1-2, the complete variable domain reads DGGITQSPKYLFRKEGQNVTLSCEQNLNHDAMYWYRQDPGQGLRLIYYSQIVNDFQKGDIAEGYSVSREKKESFPLTVTSAQKNPTAFYLCASSIMSGWNYGYTFGSGTRLTVV.

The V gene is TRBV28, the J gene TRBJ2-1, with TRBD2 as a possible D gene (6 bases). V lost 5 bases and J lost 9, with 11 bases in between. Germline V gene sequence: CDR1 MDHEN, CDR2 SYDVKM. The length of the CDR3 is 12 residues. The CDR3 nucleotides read TGTGCCAGCAGTCGGACTACGAGTGAGCAGTTCTTC. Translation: CASSRTTSEQFF.

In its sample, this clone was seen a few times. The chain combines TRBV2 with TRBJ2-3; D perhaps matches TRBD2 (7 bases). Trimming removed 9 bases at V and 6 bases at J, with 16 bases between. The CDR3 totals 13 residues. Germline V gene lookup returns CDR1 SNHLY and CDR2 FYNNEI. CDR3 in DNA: TGTGCCAGTCAAGAGGGGGGGCTGGATACGCAGTATTTT. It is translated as CASQEGGLDTQYF.

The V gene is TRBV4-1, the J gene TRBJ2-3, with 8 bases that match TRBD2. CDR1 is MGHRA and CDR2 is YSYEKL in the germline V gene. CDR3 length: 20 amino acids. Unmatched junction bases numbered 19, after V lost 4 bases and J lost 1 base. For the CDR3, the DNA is TGCGCCAGCAGCCGCCAAGTTTGGGGCGGGGCGGGGGGAGGCACAGATACGCAGTATTTT. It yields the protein CASSRQVWGGAGGGTDTQYF.